This T cell receptor (beta chain) was documented in a study of shared clonotypes between healthy human individuals. Notes on the study in general: Of the naive CD4 clonotypes, around 4.7% were shared across several donors. In general, naive subsets displayed greater estimated richness than memory subsets did.

This clone turned up a few times. Its antigen is not known. Only in-frame clones appear in the TCRdb table, and some are missing; sequencing was by immunoSEQ multiplex PCR. The sample lists about 1 million clones; about three quarters were seen once. The receptor was derived from a man between 18 and 29 years old in good health. Sequenced sample: memory CD4+ T cells sorted from blood. Subset specified: CD45RA-negative fraction.

The CDR3 region is CASSLRITGIRAEQYF. The CDR3 DNA follows: TGTGCCAGCAGTTTAAGAATTACAGGGATTCGCGCCGAGCAGTACTTC. The chain couples TRBV27 to TRBJ2-7, with D tentatively TRBD1 (6 bases). The germline V gene has CDR1 MNHEY and CDR2 SMNVEV (reference sequence). This CDR3 has 16 amino acids. V was cut by 2 bases and J by 6 bases, with 20 bases left in between.